This T cell receptor beta chain was obtained from a study of blood T cell repertoires in COVID-19. Only in-frame clones appear in the TCRdb table, and some are missing; sequencing was by immunoSEQ multiplex PCR. The sample records 150,000 or so clones, 70% to 90% being singletons. This clone has more than one count but fewer than ten. V was shortened by 5 bases and J by 4 bases, with 11 bases between the two germline ends. The CDR3 runs to 13 residues. V is TRBV12-3 or TRBV12-4 and J is TRBJ1-2; tentative D call: TRBD1 (6 bases). What was sequenced was peripheral blood. The TCR comes from a man aged 55-75 years who had recovered from COVID-19. CDR3 loop: CASSQDRPYGYTF. CDR3 DNA sequence: TGTGCCAGCAGTCAAGACAGGCCCTATGGCTACACCTTC.